The clone carrying this TCR beta chain has a handful of counts. Its antigen is not known. This specimen belongs to a study of T-cell memory formation after mild COVID-19. About the research overall: In these data, TCR clusters were largely donor specific.

5'RACE with constant-segment primers built TCRalpha and TCRbeta cDNA libraries with UMIs. TCRdb recomputed calls from the 5' RACE reads with MiXCR, one row per CDR3 protein. This sample has about 110,000 distinct CDR3 sequences, with about a sixth found just once. Germline trimming cut 4 bases from V and 5 bases from J; bases unmatched to any gene: 2. The CDR3 sequence is 15 residues long. Germline V CDR1 and CDR2: LGHDT, YNNKEL (reference sequence). The study's findings and limits: Proof of SARS-CoV-2 specificity was absent for the second-wave clones that crested on day 37. There was a balanced CD4/CD8 profile in clones contracting day 15 to 85, and later expanders leaned CD4+.

This sequence was found in an adult woman who had mild COVID-19 (a few samples of this study predate the infection). Cell type and time point are not known. The sample consisted of PBMCs or a T cell subset sorted from them (not recorded which). The rearrangement links TRBV3-1 to TRBJ2-1; 13 bases line up with TRBD2. The CDR3 sequence: CASSPGLAGDNEQFF. The CDR3 DNA follows: TGTGCCAGCAGCCCAGGACTAGCGGGGGACAATGAGCAGTTCTTC.